Below, 29 T cell receptor beta chains from the same sample are listed, as sequenced in a study of tumor-infiltrating lymphocytes in primary liver carcinoma. The authors took blood RNA from unsorted whole blood and also extracted germline DNA. From 500 to 600 ng of total RNA, TCR beta-specific cDNA was reverse-transcribed using a constant-region primer. Libraries of TCR beta came from three nested multiplex PCR rounds with slightly modified ARM-PCR. TRBV1-TRBV30 forward primers paired with a C-beta reverse primer were used in the first two PCR rounds, which ran roughly 10 cycles each. From the multiplex PCR reads, TCRdb called clonotypes with MiXCR, one entry per CDR3 protein. The sample has just over 300,000 distinct CDR3 sequences; 58% are singletons. Sequenced material: peripheral blood. The receptors were sampled from a woman aged 25-40 years with primary liver carcinoma and hepatitis B virus infection.

About this clonotype: The germline gene is not matched at one end of the junction; a read error may be the cause. The V gene is TRBV11-2, the J gene TRBJ2-7; either TRBD1 or TRBD2 may supply D (5 bases each). Per germline, CDR1 SGHAT and CDR2 FQNNGV. The CDR3 is 13 residues long. The CDR3 nucleotides are TGTGCCAGGAGCTCCCAGGGAGTAAACGAGCAGTACTTC. Its translation: CARSSQGVNEQYF.

This clonotype was counted between two and nine times. The chain is built from TRBV6-1 and TRBJ2-1; weak D call: TRBD2 (5 bases). The V end lost 10 bases, the J end lost 4 bases, and 20 bases lay between the germline ends. The CDR3 covers 15 residues. Germline loops: CDR1 MNHNS, CDR2 SASEGT. The CDR3 region is CATREERVLYNEQFF. In DNA, the CDR3 is TGTGCCACACGGGAAGAGAGGGTGTTGTACAATGAGCAGTTCTTC.

This chain uses TRBV11-2 with TRBJ2-5; TRBD1 matches at 8 bases. This CDR3 region has 13 residues. The V and J ends lost 5 bases and 4 bases, in that order; junction bases with no gene match: 3. Germline assignment: CDR1 SGHAT and CDR2 FQNNGV. The CDR3 region has the DNA TGTGCCAGCAGCCGGGACAGGACAGAGACCCAGTACTTC. Protein product: CASSRDRTETQYF.

This clonotype appeared once. A junction boundary mismatches the germline segment, possibly from a read error. CDR3 region: CASSLSGLAGGDEQFF. The CDR3 DNA is TGTGCCAGCAGCTTATCCGGACTAGCGGGGGGAGATGAGCAGTTTTTC. This chain connects TRBV11-3 to TRBJ2-1; 14 nucleotides align to TRBD2. The CDR3 has 16 amino acids. CDR1 is SGHNT, CDR2 YENEEA, per germline.

This sequence joins TRBV5-6 and TRBJ2-3, with TRBD1 matching 12 bases. CDR1 and CDR2 (germline): SGHDT, YYEEEE. V shed 4 bases and J 7 bases; nucleotides not matched to a gene: 10. The CDR3 extends over 16 amino acids. CDR3 in amino acids: CASSPTGTGGVYTQYF. The CDR3 DNA follows: TGTGCCAGCAGCCCAACCGGGACAGGGGGCGTCTATACGCAGTATTTT.

This clonotype is a singleton in its sample. A junction boundary mismatches the germline segment, possibly from a read error. V gene TRBV7-8 combines with J gene TRBJ2-5; D is possibly TRBD1 (6 bases). Germline assignment: CDR1 SGHVS and CDR2 FQNEAQ. The CDR3 is made up of 16 amino acids. CDR3 bases: TGTGCCAGCAACTTAGTACTCACAGGGCGGTTCGAGACCCAGTACTTC. It specifies CASNLVLTGRFETQYF.

The chain uses TRBV11-2 and TRBJ2-5; 7 bases line up with TRBD2. The germline V gene encodes CDR1 SGHAT and CDR2 FQNNGV. The CDR3 runs to 15 residues. The J segment lost 7 bases and the V segment lost 3 bases, leaving 11 bases of the junction unmatched. The CDR3 sequence: CASSLVTSRKGTQYF. In DNA form, the CDR3 reads TGTGCCAGCAGCTTGGTGACTAGCAGGAAAGGGACCCAGTACTTC.

This clonotype was counted a few times. This chain links TRBV12-3 or TRBV12-4 with TRBJ2-2; 8 nucleotides align to TRBD1. J lost 8 bases, V lost 5 bases, and 7 bases had no gene match. CDR3 size: 14 residues. CDR3 loop: CASSPDRGLGELFF. As DNA, the CDR3 is TGTGCCAGCAGTCCCGACAGGGGTCTGGGGGAGCTGTTTTTT.

The chain carries TRBV12-3 or TRBV12-4 and TRBJ2-3, with a tentative D call TRBD2 (7 bases). The CDR3 contains 16 residues. V lost 7 bases and J lost 2, with 19 bases in between. The DNA for the CDR3 is TGTGCCAGCAATGAGCTTAGGGGGGGTCCCACAGATACGCAGTATTTT. Protein product: CASNELRGGPTDTQYF.

The table lists this clonotype with a count of one. Lacking the conserved final phenylalanine or tryptophan, this CDR3 likely reflects a read error. This rearrangement joins TRBV11-2 to TRBJ2-7; a weak D match, TRBD2 (6 bases). CDR3 length equals 13 residues. The germline CDR1 and CDR2 sequences are SGHAT and FQNNGV. Trimming stripped 1 base from V and 6 bases from J, with 10 bases between. In DNA, the CDR3 is TGTGCCAGCAGCTTAGGTGGGAGGATCGAGCAGTACCTC. Its protein product is CASSLGGRIEQYL.

Comments on this clonotype: A much larger clone is a single base away; this may be a read error. J is TRBJ2-1 and V is TRBV29-1; 7 bases agree with TRBD1. CDR1 is SQVTM and CDR2 is ANQGSEA in the germline V gene. The CDR3 has 13 residues. CDR3 sequence: CTVSSRQGNEQFF. The CDR3 DNA sequence: TGCACCGTAAGCTCGAGACAGGGCAATGAGCAGTTCTTC.

This clonotype appeared many times. The V and J genes are TRBV12-3 or TRBV12-4 and TRBJ1-2; tentative D call: TRBD1 (5 bases). This CDR3 has 13 amino acids. Trimming cost V 2 bases and J 6 bases, with 10 bases left between them. The CDR3 loop reads CASSLWGENGYTF. CDR3 coding DNA: TGTGCCAGCAGTTTATGGGGGGAGAATGGCTACACCTTC.

Points on this clonotype: One junction end disagrees with the germline gene, perhaps due to a read error. The chain joins TRBV11-3 to TRBJ2-1, with no clear D. The length of the CDR3 is 11 residues. CDR1 SGHNT and CDR2 YENEEA come from the germline V gene. CDR3 protein: CASRLEGEQFF. The CDR3 DNA is TGTGCCAGCAGATTGGAAGGTGAGCAATTCTTC.

In regard to this clonotype: The CDR3 carries no conserved terminal phenylalanine or tryptophan, so it likely arises from a read error. V is TRBV10-3 and J is TRBJ2-7; the match to TRBD1 covers 7 bases. The CDR3 sequence is 14 residues long. Germline V gene sequence: CDR1 ENHRY, CDR2 SYGVKD. The J segment lost 2 bases and the V segment lost 6 bases, leaving 7 bases of the junction unmatched. The chain's CDR3 is CAIRPMGTAYEQYY. CDR3 bases: TGTGCCATCAGACCGATGGGGACAGCCTACGAGCAGTACTAC.

The J gene is TRBJ2-3, the V gene TRBV5-4; TRBD2 agrees at 9 bases. V was pared by 2 bases and J by 8 bases, with 9 bases of the junction left unmatched. Germline lookup yields CDR1 SGHNT and CDR2 YYREEE (reference sequence). The CDR3 totals 15 residues. The CDR3 here is CASSLAGGPPRTQYF. The CDR3 DNA sequence: TGTGCCAGCAGCTTAGCGGGAGGCCCGCCGCGTACGCAGTATTTT.

V and J are TRBV10-2 and TRBJ2-7; TRBD2 aligns across 13 bases. CDR1 and CDR2 (germline): WSHSY, SAAADI. The CDR3 is 13 residues long. Germline trimming cut 8 bases from V and 4 bases from J; bases unmatched to any gene: 2. The CDR3 region has the DNA TGCGCCAGCTTGACTAGCGGGAGGTACGAGCAGTACTTC. Its protein is CASLTSGRYEQYF.

There are many counts of this clonotype. This chain joins TRBV11-3 and TRBJ2-7, with D perhaps TRBD1 (6 bases). Germline V gene data show CDR1 as SGHNT and CDR2 as YENEEA. V dropped 9 bases and J dropped 4 bases, with 16 bases sitting between them. There are 13 residues in the CDR3. The CDR3 DNA reads TGTGCCAGATATTCGAGGACAGATTACGAGCAGTACTTC. Translation gives CARYSRTDYEQYF.

Details on this clonotype: With a much larger clone just one base away, this may be a read error. The rearrangement joins TRBV6-2 or TRBV6-3 to TRBJ2-1; TRBD2 might be the D (5 bases). Germline lookup yields CDR1 MNHEY and CDR2 SVGEGT. The CDR3 runs to 15 residues. The CDR3 is CASSPPGGHYTEQFF. Written as DNA, the CDR3 is TGTGCCAGCAGCCCCCCTGGAGGCCACTACACTGAGCAGTTCTTC.

The CDR3 loop reads CASRPFRSSTEAFF. The CDR3 DNA is TGTGCCAGCCGACCCTTTAGGAGTAGCACTGAAGCTTTCTTT. The gene calls are TRBV28 and TRBJ1-1; D unresolved. This CDR3 is 14 amino acids long. The ends were cut back, 8 bases at V and 4 bases at J, with 17 bases in the middle. Germline V CDR1 and CDR2: MDHEN, SYDVKM.

V is TRBV28 and J is TRBJ2-1; no definite D call. V gave up 4 bases and J gave up 5 bases, with 12 bases separating them. This CDR3 has 14 residues. Germline CDR1 MDHEN, CDR2 SYDVKM. This CDR3 reads CASSSSYSNNEQFF. CDR3 bases: TGTGCCAGCAGTTCCTCCTACTCTAACAATGAGCAGTTCTTC.

The chain is built from TRBV6-2 or TRBV6-3 and TRBJ2-7; 13 nucleotides match TRBD2. This CDR3 comprises 16 residues. Germline-derived CDR1 and CDR2 are MNHEY and SVGEGT. V shed 6 bases, J shed 6 bases, and the junction held 11 bases outside the gene matches. In DNA form, the CDR3 reads TGTGCCAGCAGACGCCCCGGACTAGCGGGAGTTCGCGAGCAGTACTTC. It encodes CASRRPGLAGVREQYF.

The J gene is TRBJ1-4, the V gene TRBV6-5; D possibly corresponds to TRBD1 (5 bases). CDR3 length: 16 amino acids. Germline lookup yields CDR1 MNHEY and CDR2 SVGAGI. The V gene lost 6 bases and the J gene lost 5 bases, with 19 bases spanning the gap. CDR3 in amino acids: CASSSTPGTANEKLFF. CDR3 in DNA: TGTGCCAGCAGCTCCACTCCCGGGACCGCGAATGAAAAACTGTTTTTT.

The sample holds a few counts of this clonotype. An end of the junction does not agree with germline; a read error may underlie this. The DNA for the CDR3 is TGTGCCATCAGAAAGGGACAGGACTCCTACGATCAGTACTTC. Its translation is CAIRKGQDSYDQYF. This sequence joins TRBV10-3 and TRBJ2-7; TRBD1 aligns across 8 bases. CDR3 length: 14 residues. The germline CDR1 and CDR2 sequences are ENHRY and SYGVKD.

To note about this clonotype: This clone may be a read error of a much larger clone one base away. Given the absence of the conserved phenylalanine or tryptophan at the CDR3 end, a read error is likely. This chain connects TRBV6-5 to TRBJ2-3, with D unresolved. The germline gives CDR1 MNHEY, CDR2 SVGAGI. The V and J ends lost 5 bases and 5 bases respectively, with 11 bases between them. This CDR3 is 13 amino acids long. Here the CDR3 DNA reads TGTGCCAGCAGTCAATCTAGACTAGATACGCAGTATCTT. Amino acid sequence: CASSQSRLDTQYL.

Of note for this clonotype: The junction shows a germline mismatch at one end, possibly a read error. This sequence joins TRBV12-3 or TRBV12-4 and TRBJ2-1; possible D gene TRBD1, 5 bases. The CDR3 has 15 residues. CDR3 nucleotide sequence: TGTGCCAGCAGTTTAGCGCGCGTGGGGCTGGATGAGCAGCTCTTC. Translation: CASSLARVGLDEQLF.

This clonotype was counted only a few times. The gene calls are TRBV7-9 and TRBJ2-2, with 12 bases matching TRBD2. V trimming: 3 bases; J trimming: 2 bases; junction bases outside the gene matches: 7. Germline loops: CDR1 SEHNR, CDR2 FQNEAQ (reference sequence). This CDR3 has 18 residues. The CDR3 here is CASSFDTLAGGNTGELFF. CDR3 in DNA: TGTGCCAGCAGCTTCGATACACTAGCGGGAGGAAACACCGGGGAGCTGTTTTTT.

About this clonotype: The junction departs from the called germline gene at one end, perhaps through a read error. The chain has TRBV12-3 or TRBV12-4 and TRBJ2-1, with a possible D match to TRBD2 (6 bases). CDR3 length: 14 amino acids. Here the CDR3 reads CANSGGILRYNEQF. The CDR3 DNA follows: TGTGCCAACAGTGGGGGGATCCTAAGGTACAATGAGCAGTTC.

The genes are TRBV28 and TRBJ2-7, with TRBD2 matching over 12 bases. There are 19 residues in the CDR3. V dropped 7 bases and J dropped 2; count of bases not matched to a gene: 18. Germline CDR1 is MDHEN and CDR2 is SYDVKM. The CDR3 here is CASNRAGLAGELTAYEQYF. CDR3 DNA: TGTGCCAGCAATCGGGCGGGACTAGCGGGTGAACTCACCGCCTACGAGCAGTACTTC.

In DNA, the CDR3 is TGTGCCAGCAGTGAGGCAGGGGACATGAACACTGAAGCTTTCTTT. Its translation is CASSEAGDMNTEAFF. The J gene is TRBJ1-1, the V gene TRBV2, with a tentative D call TRBD1 (6 bases). Germline loops: CDR1 SNHLY, CDR2 FYNNEI. The V end lost 3 bases, the J end lost 0 bases, and 11 bases lay between the germline ends. The CDR3 is made up of 15 amino acids.